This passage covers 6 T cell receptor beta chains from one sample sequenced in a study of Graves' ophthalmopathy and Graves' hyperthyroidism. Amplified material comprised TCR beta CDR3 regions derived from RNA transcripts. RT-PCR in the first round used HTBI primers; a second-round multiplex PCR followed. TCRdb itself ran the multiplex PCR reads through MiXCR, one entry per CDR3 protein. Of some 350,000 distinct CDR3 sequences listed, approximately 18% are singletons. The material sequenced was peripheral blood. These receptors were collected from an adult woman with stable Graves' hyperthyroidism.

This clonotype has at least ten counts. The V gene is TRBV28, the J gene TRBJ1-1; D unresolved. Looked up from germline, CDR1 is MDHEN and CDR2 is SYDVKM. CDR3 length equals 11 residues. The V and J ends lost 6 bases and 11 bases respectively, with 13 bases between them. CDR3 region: CASSDPSEAFF. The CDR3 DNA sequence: TGTGCCAGCAGCGACCCGAGCGAGGCTTTCTTT.

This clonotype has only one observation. The CDR3 protein is CAWSAKNEQFF. Written as DNA, the CDR3 is TGTGCCTGGAGTGCAAAAAATGAGCAGTTCTTC. The V call is TRBV30, the J call TRBJ2-1; unclear D gene. This CDR3 comprises 11 residues. CDR1 is GTSNPN, CDR2 SVGIG, per germline (reference sequence). V was pared by 1 base and J by 7 bases, with 5 bases between.

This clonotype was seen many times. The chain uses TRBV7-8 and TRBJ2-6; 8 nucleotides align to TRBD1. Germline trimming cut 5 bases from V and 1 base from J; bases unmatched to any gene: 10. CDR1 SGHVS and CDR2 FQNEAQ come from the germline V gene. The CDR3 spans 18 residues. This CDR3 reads CASSHRRGQVSGANVLTF. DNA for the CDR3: TGTGCCAGCAGCCACCGCCGGGGACAGGTATCTGGGGCCAACGTCCTGACTTTC.

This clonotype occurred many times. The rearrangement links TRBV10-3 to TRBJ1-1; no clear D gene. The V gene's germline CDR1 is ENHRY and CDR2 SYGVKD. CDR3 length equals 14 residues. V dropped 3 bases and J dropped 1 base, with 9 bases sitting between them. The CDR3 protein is CAISDGVGNTEAFF. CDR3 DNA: TGTGCCATCAGTGACGGGGTGGGGAACACTGAAGCTTTCTTT.

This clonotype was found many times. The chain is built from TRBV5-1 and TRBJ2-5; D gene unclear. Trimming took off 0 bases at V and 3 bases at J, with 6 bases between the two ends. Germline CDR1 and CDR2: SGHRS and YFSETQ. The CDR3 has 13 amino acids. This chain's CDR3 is CASSLGAKETQYF. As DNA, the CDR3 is TGCGCCAGCAGCTTGGGGGCCAAAGAGACCCAGTACTTC.

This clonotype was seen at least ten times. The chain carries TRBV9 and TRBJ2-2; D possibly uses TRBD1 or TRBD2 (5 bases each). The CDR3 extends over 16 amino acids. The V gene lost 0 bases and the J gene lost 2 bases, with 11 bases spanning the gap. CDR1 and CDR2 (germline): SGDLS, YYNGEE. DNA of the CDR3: TGTGCCAGCAGCGTAGGTGGGGGAGTTAACACCGGGGAGCTGTTTTTT. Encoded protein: CASSVGGGVNTGELFF.